A selection of T cell receptor beta chains follows, all from one sample in a study of neoadjuvant anti-PD-1 for oral cavity cancer. Profiling relied on immunoSEQ multiplex PCR, and the TCRdb table lists in-frame clones only, not all of them. The sample consists of 15,000 or so clones, 50% to 75% of them appearing once. Sequences were derived from PBMCs, sampled before nivolumab (anti-PD-1) treatment. The receptor set was obtained from a person between 35 and 79 years old with oral cavity squamous cell carcinoma. The CDR3 runs from the conserved cysteine through the conserved F or W. Fields, in order: D gene, V gene, J gene, clone size, CDR3 DNA, CDR3 protein. A D gene is named only where the DNA matches it firmly. The size field is filled for only some rows; it gives once, few, many or a size class.

>TRBD1|TRBV2|TRBJ1-3|.
TGTGCCAGCAGTCCCGCTCGACAGGGGTCTGGAAACACCATATATTTT
CASSPARQGSGNTIYF
>TRBD2|TRBV2|TRBJ2-1|.
TGTGCCAGCAGTGCCCAGGGATTAGCGGGACGTGAGCAGTTCTTC
CASSAQGLAGREQFF
>.|TRBV29-1|TRBJ1-2|.
TGCAGCGTCGCCGGGGGTCGCTATGGCTACACCTTC
CSVAGGRYGYTF
>TRBD1|TRBV10-1|TRBJ2-2|few
TGCGCCAGCAGTGATGGGACAGCGAACACCGGGGAGCTGTTTTTT
CASSDGTANTGELFF
>TRBD2|TRBV11-3|TRBJ2-1|few
TGTGCCAGCAGCTTAGGGGGACTAGCGGAGCAGTTCTTC
CASSLGGLAEQFF
>.|TRBV20-1|TRBJ1-1|.
TGCAGTGCCGCCGAGAACACTGAAGCTTTCTTT
CSAAENTEAFF
>.|TRBV10-3|TRBJ2-5|.
TGTGCCATCAGTGAGTCCGGGGGGCTAGGCCGAGAGACCCAGTACTTC
CAISESGGLGRETQYF
>.|TRBV7-3|TRBJ2-7|.
TGTGCCAGCAGTCCCGCGGCTAGCTCCTACGAGCAGTACTTC
CASSPAASSYEQYF
>TRBD2|TRBV2|TRBJ2-3|.
TGTGCCAGCCGGGCGGGGACTAGCGGGGTAGATACGCAGTATTTT
CASRAGTSGVDTQYF
>.|TRBV6-6|TRBJ2-7|few
TGTGCCAGCAGTTACATCGGACTCGTATACGAGCAGTACTTC
CASSYIGLVYEQYF
>.|TRBV5-1|TRBJ2-5|few
TGCGCCAGCAGCTCGGACAAGACCCAGTACTTC
CASSSDKTQYF
>TRBD1|TRBV11-2|TRBJ1-4|.
TGTGCCAGCAGCCTGGGACAGGGTTACGAAAAACTGTTTTTT
CASSLGQGYEKLFF
>TRBD2|TRBV6-5|TRBJ2-2|.
TGTGCCAGTGCGGGTCTAGCGGGAAACACCGGGGAGCTGTTTTTT
CASAGLAGNTGELFF
>TRBD1|TRBV6-5|TRBJ1-2|.
TGTGCCAGCAGCCCACGGACAGGAAGCGGCTACACCTTC
CASSPRTGSGYTF
>TRBD2|TRBV11-2|TRBJ2-2|.
TGTGCCAGCAGGCCCGGGACTAGCGCATTACGATACAATACCGGGGAGCTGTTTTTT
CASRPGTSALRYNTGELFF
>.|TRBV6-1|TRBJ1-1|.
TGTGCCAGCAGTGAAGAGGGGGGCGTTGGCTCCGCTTTCTTT
CASSEEGGVGSAFF
>TRBD1|TRBV29-1|TRBJ2-4|.
TGCAGCGTTCAAGGGACAGCTAAAAACATTCAGTACTTC
CSVQGTAKNIQYF
>TRBD1|TRBV28|TRBJ2-2|.
TGTGCCAGCAGTCTGGGACAGGGGGCAGGCACCGGGGAGCTGTTTTTT
CASSLGQGAGTGELFF
>.|TRBV9|TRBJ1-5|.
TGTGCCAGCAGCGTAGACGGGAACCAGCCCCAGCATTTT
CASSVDGNQPQHF
>TRBD2|TRBV2|TRBJ2-1|.
TGTGCCAACACGACTAGCGGGAAGTGGAATGAGCAGTTCTTC
CANTTSGKWNEQFF
>TRBD2|TRBV30|TRBJ2-5|.
TGTGCCTGGAGTTGGGGCGGGGTAGCGGGAGGGAGTGAGACCCAGTACTTC
CAWSWGGVAGGSETQYF
>TRBD2|TRBV9|TRBJ2-6|.
TGTGCCAGCAGCGAACTAGCGACCTCTGGGGCCAACGTCCTGACTTTC
CASSELATSGANVLTF
>.|TRBV28|TRBJ2-5|few
TGTGCCAGCGCCCCTACAGGGAGGGAGACCCAGTACTTC
CASAPTGRETQYF
>TRBD1|TRBV25-1|TRBJ1-1|few
TGTGCCAGCAGTGACTGGGACAGAGAAGCTTTCTTT
CASSDWDREAFF
>.|TRBV6-6|TRBJ1-3|once
TGTGCCAGCAGCCGTCAGGGCTCCTCTGGAAACACCATATATTTT
CASSRQGSSGNTIYF
>TRBD1|TRBV30|TRBJ1-1|few
TGTGCCTCCAAACAGGGGGGGAACACTGAAGCTTTCTTT
CASKQGGNTEAFF